The sequence of this TCR beta chain was determined in a study of OX40 agonist ivuxolimab in advanced cancers. As for the study in general: Earlier anti-PD-1, anti-PD-L1 or anti-CTLA-4 therapy was permitted; roughly 37% had received some. Overall study findings and caveats: Determination of antigen specificity was not performed for the expanded peripheral T cells. Among the nonresponders, some also had low normalized T-cell clonal expansion. More expanded clones were seen, on average, in CD8+ T cells than in CD4+.

TCRdb's copy holds only in-frame clones and misses some; the assay was immunoSEQ multiplex PCR. The sample carries around 91,000 clones, roughly 89% recorded once. Germline V gene sequence: CDR1 SGHRS, CDR2 YFSETQ. The CDR3 is made up of 16 amino acids. J lost 5 bases, V lost 4 bases, and 13 bases had no gene match. As concerns this clone: The target antigen is unknown.

The chain couples TRBV5-1 to TRBJ2-5, with 8 positions matching TRBD1. This TCR came from an adult with an advanced solid tumor such as melanoma, head and neck, liver or kidney cancer. This sample comprised CD4+ or CD8+ T cells sorted from blood, obtained in a trial of the OX40 agonist ivuxolimab. The CDR3 coding sequence is TGCGCCAGCAGCCCCCGGACAGGGCTTTCTCGTGAGACCCAGTACTTC. Protein: CASSPRTGLSRETQYF.